The 16 T cell receptor beta chains presented below share a single source sample, sequenced in a study of shared clonotypes between healthy human individuals (dated by TCRdb to about 2020). The method was the immunoSEQ multiplex PCR assay. TCRdb took over this immuneACCESS table, retaining in-frame rearrangements with V and J assigned. Such tables are incomplete; in checked studies, under half of the missing clones stem from an unresolved V gene, and the remainder is unexplained. The sample table shows roughly 1,600,000 clones, and around 98.5% are seen once. The ten biggest clones cover under 0.45% of the sample. Sequencing input: naive CD4+ T cells sorted from blood. Interpreted using the paper, the cell subset or site label stands for: CD45RA+ positively selected. These receptor sequences come from a man aged 25-45 years in good health.

The V gene is TRBV29-1, the J gene TRBJ2-3; 11 bases match TRBD2. The CDR3 runs to 15 residues. CDR1 is SQVTM, CDR2 ANQGSEA, per germline. The junction had 6 bases not matched to a gene; V was cut back by 4 bases and J by 3 bases. CDR3: CSVVVAGGGTDTQYF. Written as DNA, the CDR3 is TGCAGCGTTGTGGTAGCGGGAGGGGGTACAGATACGCAGTATTTT.

The chain joins TRBV7-2 to TRBJ2-7; 10 bases align to TRBD2. V was pared by 5 bases and J by 7 bases, with 11 bases of the junction left unmatched. Germline CDR1 reads SGHTA; CDR2 reads FQGNSA. This CDR3 has 15 residues. Here the CDR3 DNA reads TGTGCCAGCAGCCCCTCTAGCGGGAGTCTGGGAGAGCAGTACTTC. Its protein is CASSPSSGSLGEQYF.

The chain employs TRBV28 and TRBJ2-1, with D possibly matching TRBD1 (6 bases). V dropped 5 bases and J dropped 6 bases, with 14 bases sitting between them. In germline, CDR1 is MDHEN, CDR2 SYDVKM. The CDR3 runs 14 residues. DNA of the CDR3: TGTGCCAGCAGTGTAACAGGGAGATTCAATGAGCAGTTCTTC. This encodes CASSVTGRFNEQFF. Using reference TRBV28 and TRBJ2-1 for the parts outside the CDR3, the full variable domain is DVKVTQSSRYLVKRTGEKVFLECVQDMDHENMFWYRQDPGLGLRLIYFSYDVKMKEKGDIPEGYSVSREKKERFSLILESASTNQTSMYLCASSVTGRFNEQFFGPGTRLTVL.

This clone has a single count. The chain links TRBV28 to TRBJ2-1; D is unresolved. Germline V gene data show CDR1 as MDHEN and CDR2 as SYDVKM. V lost 11 bases to trimming and J lost 2 bases, with 10 bases between them. This CDR3 has 12 amino acids. The CDR3 region is CACYGAYNEQFF. CDR3 nucleotides: TGTGCCTGTTACGGCGCCTACAATGAGCAGTTCTTC.

To note about this clone: Other DNA sequences in the same sample also yield this CDR3. CDR3 in amino acids: CAWSVGGGELFF. CDR3 nucleotide sequence: TGTGCCTGGAGTGTAGGAGGCGGGGAGCTGTTTTTT. The chain uses TRBV30 and TRBJ2-2; possibly TRBD2 for D (5 bases). CDR3 length: 12 amino acids. In germline, CDR1 is GTSNPN, CDR2 SVGIG (reference sequence). V lost 0 bases and J lost 7, with 6 bases in between.

The chain uses TRBV15 and TRBJ2-7; the D gene is possibly TRBD2 (5 bases). The ends were cut back, 0 bases at V and 0 bases at J, with 15 bases in the middle. This CDR3 is built from 17 residues. The V gene's germline CDR1 is LNHNV and CDR2 YYDKDF (reference sequence). The CDR3 bases are TGTGCCACCAGCAGAGAGGACGGCCAGCGGTTCTCCTACGAGCAGTACTTC. Translating gives CATSREDGQRFSYEQYF.

V is TRBV9 and J is TRBJ1-5; D uncertain. Germline V CDR1 and CDR2: SGDLS, YYNGEE. Trimming pared 0 bases from V and 3 bases from J, leaving 7 bases between. There are 14 residues in the CDR3. This CDR3 is CASSVEVHNQPQHF. CDR3 DNA sequence: TGTGCCAGCAGCGTAGAGGTCCACAATCAGCCCCAGCATTTT.

Only one count was recorded for this clone. This chain joins TRBV13 and TRBJ2-7; D gene unclear. Trimming removed 2 bases from V and 9 bases from J, with 5 bases in between. CDR3 length: 10 amino acids. From germline, CDR1 is PRHDT and CDR2 FYEKMQ (reference sequence). CDR3 coding DNA: TGTGCCAGCAGCTTATTTTGGCAGTACTTC. This sequence encodes CASSLFWQYF.

The J gene is TRBJ1-1, the V gene TRBV28; 7 bases are shared with TRBD1. CDR1 and CDR2 from the germline V gene are MDHEN and SYDVKM. This CDR3 spans 15 amino acids. With V trimmed by 5 bases and J by 4 bases, 10 bases remained unmatched. CDR3 nucleotide sequence: TGTGCCAGCAGTCAGAACAGGGGAGTAGGCACTGAAGCTTTCTTT. This gives the protein CASSQNRGVGTEAFF. Looking up the rest from reference TRBV28 and TRBJ1-1 gives the full variable domain: DVKVTQSSRYLVKRTGEKVFLECVQDMDHENMFWYRQDPGLGLRLIYFSYDVKMKEKGDIPEGYSVSREKKERFSLILESASTNQTSMYLCASSQNRGVGTEAFFGQGTRLTVV.

In this sample, this clone turned up once. The rearrangement joins TRBV5-1 to TRBJ2-2; 7 nucleotides line up with TRBD1. Germline trimming cut 4 bases from V and 1 base from J; bases unmatched to any gene: 4. Germline V lookup: CDR1 SGHRS, CDR2 YFSETQ. CDR3 length: 15 residues. CDR3 coding DNA: TGCGCCAGCAGCCTGGGACAGCGGAACACCGGGGAGCTGTTTTTT. Its translation: CASSLGQRNTGELFF.

CDR3 loop: CASSPRTGAGYTF. The CDR3 nucleotides are TGCGCCAGCAGCCCACGGACAGGCGCTGGCTACACCTTC. The gene calls are TRBV5-1 and TRBJ1-2, with TRBD1 matching 7 bases. Per germline, CDR1 SGHRS and CDR2 YFSETQ. The CDR3 runs 13 residues. V lost 4 bases to trimming and J lost 7 bases; unmatched junction nucleotides: 7.

The chain employs TRBV5-4 and TRBJ2-7, with D unresolved. V lost 0 bases and J lost 1, with 11 bases in between. The CDR3 spans 15 residues. CDR1 SGHNT and CDR2 YYREEE come from the germline V gene (reference sequence). The CDR3 reads CASSLGRFESYEQYF. For the CDR3, the DNA is TGTGCCAGCAGCTTGGGCAGGTTTGAGTCCTACGAGCAGTACTTC.

The chain recombines TRBV28 with TRBJ2-7; 7 bases agree with TRBD1. Germline-derived CDR1 and CDR2 are MDHEN and SYDVKM. This CDR3 comprises 16 residues. V shed 5 bases, J shed 4 bases, and the junction held 14 bases outside the gene matches. As DNA, the CDR3 is TGTGCCAGCAGTCCCCACAGGGGATCCCTTTCGTACGAGCAGTACTTC. Translation: CASSPHRGSLSYEQYF.

This chain links TRBV9 with TRBJ2-2; a weak D match, TRBD2 (5 bases). V lost 0 bases and J lost 4, with 13 bases in between. Germline CDR1 SGDLS, CDR2 YYNGEE. The CDR3 loop spans 16 amino acids. CDR3 sequence: CASSVAEAGPTGELFF. The CDR3 DNA reads as TGTGCCAGCAGCGTAGCCGAGGCGGGCCCCACCGGGGAGCTGTTTTTT. Full variable domain (outside the CDR3, taken from reference TRBV9 and TRBJ2-2): DSGVTQTPKHLITATGQRVTLRCSPRSGDLSVYWYQQSLDQGLQFLIQYYNGEERAKGNILERFSAQQFPDLHSELNLSSLELGDSALYFCASSVAEAGPTGELFFGEGSRLTVL.

V usage is TRBV28 and J usage is TRBJ1-1; weak D call: TRBD1 (6 bases). The CDR3 is 13 residues long. V was shortened by 11 bases and J by 2 bases, with 15 bases between the two germline ends. CDR1 is MDHEN, CDR2 SYDVKM, per germline. The CDR3 loop reads CAAGGHLNTEAFF. In DNA form, the CDR3 reads TGTGCCGCCGGGGGACACCTAAACACTGAAGCTTTCTTT.

The chain links TRBV7-8 to TRBJ1-3, with 9 bases aligning to TRBD1. The CDR3 sequence is 17 residues long. In germline, CDR1 is SGHVS, CDR2 FQNEAQ. The V and J ends lost 1 base and 3 bases, in that order; junction bases with no gene match: 7. In nucleotides, the CDR3 is TGTGCCAGCAGCTTAGGAACCCGGGACAGGGTTGGAAACACCATATATTTT. Amino acid sequence: CASSLGTRDRVGNTIYF.